This TCR beta chain was found in a study of blood T cell repertoires in COVID-19. Study summary: Both acute and convalescent COVID-19 samples were obtained from the United States, Italy and Spain. Sources were T cells, B-cell-depleted T cells, or PBMCs; the material itself was cDNA or gDNA.

This CDR3 comprises 22 residues. The germline gives CDR1 SNHLY, CDR2 FYNNEI. V shed 9 bases and J 7 bases; nucleotides not matched to a gene: 30. Authors' data handling: Estimation of nucleated cell counts was performed using reference gene primer amplification. Some clones are missing from TCRdb's copy, which holds only in-frame ones; the method was immunoSEQ multiplex PCR. V, J and clone size were drawn from that table, and D and trimming were deduced from the DNA. The sample carries 120,000 to 150,000 clones, about 80% recorded once. This sequence joins TRBV2 and TRBJ1-4; 12 positions agree with TRBD1. Sequencing was done on a sample of peripheral blood. This TCR was sampled from a human donor in a cohort sampled during active COVID-19. CDR3 DNA: TGTGCCAGTTTTGGAACCGGGACAGGGGGCGAGCGGAGAGAATCCGTTTCTGAAAAACTGTTTTTT. Translated: CASFGTGTGGERRESVSEKLFF.